This T cell receptor beta chain was sequenced in a study of blood T cell repertoires in COVID-19. Across the study: Material from acute and convalescent COVID-19 was sourced from the United States, Italy and Spain. PBMCs, B-cell-depleted T cells, or T cells provided the cDNA or gDNA that made up the material.

This clone was observed a handful of times. The germline V gene encodes CDR1 ENHRY and CDR2 SYGVKD. The length of the CDR3 is 14 residues. V was shortened by 6 bases and J by 2 bases, with 11 bases between the two germline ends. Source study methods: Reference gene primer amplification yielded estimated nucleated cell counts. The protocol was immunoSEQ multiplex PCR, while the TCRdb copy is restricted to in-frame clones and leaves out a portion. V and J calls and clone size are given by that table; D and trimming were obtained from the DNA. This table has a few hundred thousand clones, 80% to 90% appearing once.

The sequence came from a man aged 50-60 years with active or convalescent COVID-19. The chain couples TRBV10-3 to TRBJ2-1; maybe TRBD1 (6 bases). The sample consisted of peripheral blood. Here the CDR3 DNA reads TGTGCCATCAGGAGGGACACGACCTACAATGAGCAGTTCTTC. Protein product: CAIRRDTTYNEQFF.